The sequence of this T cell receptor (beta chain) was determined in a study of cytomegalovirus exposure and HLA in healthy donors. Study outcomes and limitations: Association with HLA alleles at 0.05 false discovery rate was found for approximately 18,000 TCR beta sequences in a later analysis. Researchers reported in a later analysis that a missense DCLRE1C variant was tied to TCR beta V- and J-gene trimming. An analysis done earlier found most TCR beta V segments productive about 87% or about 30% of the time. For most subjects, TCR beta sequences were reported to predict HLA-A and HLA-B alleles with accuracy.

The V end lost 2 bases, the J end lost 2 bases, and 13 bases lay between the germline ends. This CDR3 spans 15 amino acids. Germline CDR1 is SGHAT and CDR2 is FQNNGV. PCR was performed using 60 Vbeta and 13 Jbeta primers. Produced via immunoSEQ multiplex PCR; TCRdb's table is partial and in-frame only. The top ten hold around 2.2% of the sample, which has approximately 200,000 clones, around 81% seen once. Comments on this clone: Its target is unknown.

Source material: PBMCs. This clonotype originated in a young woman in good health and CMV-seropositive. The gene calls are TRBV11-2 and TRBJ2-7, with TRBD2 as a possible D gene (6 bases). CDR3 region: CASSLLRDSAYEQYF. The CDR3 nucleotides are TGTGCCAGCAGCTTATTGCGGGACTCCGCCTACGAGCAGTACTTC.